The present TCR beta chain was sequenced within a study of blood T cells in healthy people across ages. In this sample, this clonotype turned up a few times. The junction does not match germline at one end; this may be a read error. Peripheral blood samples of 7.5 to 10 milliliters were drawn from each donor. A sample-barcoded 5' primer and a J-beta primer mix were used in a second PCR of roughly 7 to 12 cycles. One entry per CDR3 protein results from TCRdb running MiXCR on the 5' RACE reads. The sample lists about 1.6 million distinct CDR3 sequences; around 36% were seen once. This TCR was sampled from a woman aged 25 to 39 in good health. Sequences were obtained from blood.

The CDR3 loop is CASSLMPPRLAGDNEQFF. In nucleotides, the CDR3 is TGCGCCAGCAGTCTAATGCCCCCTAGACTAGCGGGGGACAATGAGCAGTTCTTC. The chain carries TRBV27 and TRBJ2-1, with 12 nucleotides matching TRBD2. The CDR3 covers 18 residues. In germline, CDR1 is MNHEY, CDR2 SMNVEV (reference sequence).